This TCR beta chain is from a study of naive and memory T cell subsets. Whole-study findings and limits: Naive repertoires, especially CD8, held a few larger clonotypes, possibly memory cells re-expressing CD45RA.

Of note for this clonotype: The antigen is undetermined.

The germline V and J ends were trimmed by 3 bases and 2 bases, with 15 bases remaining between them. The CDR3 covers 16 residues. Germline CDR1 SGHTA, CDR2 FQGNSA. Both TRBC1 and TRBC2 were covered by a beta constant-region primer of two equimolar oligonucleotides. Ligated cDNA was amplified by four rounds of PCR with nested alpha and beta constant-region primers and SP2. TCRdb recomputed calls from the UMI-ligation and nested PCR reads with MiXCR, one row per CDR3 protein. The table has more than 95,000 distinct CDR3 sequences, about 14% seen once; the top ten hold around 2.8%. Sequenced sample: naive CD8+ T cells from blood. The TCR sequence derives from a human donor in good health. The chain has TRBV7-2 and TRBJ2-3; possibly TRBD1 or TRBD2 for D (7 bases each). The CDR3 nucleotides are TGTGCCAGCAGCTTCCCAGGGGGGGTCCCCACAGATACGCAGTATTTT. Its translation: CASSFPGGVPTDTQYF.